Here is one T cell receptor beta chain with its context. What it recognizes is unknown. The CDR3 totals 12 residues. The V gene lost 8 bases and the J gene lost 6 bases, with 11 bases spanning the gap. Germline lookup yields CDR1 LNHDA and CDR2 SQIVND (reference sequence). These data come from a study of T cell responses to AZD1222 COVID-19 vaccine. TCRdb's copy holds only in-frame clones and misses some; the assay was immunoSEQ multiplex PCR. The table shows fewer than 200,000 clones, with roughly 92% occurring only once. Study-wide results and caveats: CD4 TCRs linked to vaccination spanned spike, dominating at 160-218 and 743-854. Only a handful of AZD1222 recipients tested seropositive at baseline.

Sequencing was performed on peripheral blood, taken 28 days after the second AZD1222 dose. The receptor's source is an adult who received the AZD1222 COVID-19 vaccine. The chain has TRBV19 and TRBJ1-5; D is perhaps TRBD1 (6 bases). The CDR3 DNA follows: TGTGCCAGTGGGGACACCGGTCAGCCCCAGCATTTT. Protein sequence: CASGDTGQPQHF.